Shown below are 12 T cell receptor beta chains from a single sample sequenced in a study of low-dose radiotherapy and immunotherapy resistance in tumors. Gene-specific TRAV and TRBV primers were used for first-strand cDNA, covering alpha and beta chains. TCRs were amplified for roughly 20 PCR cycles with a constant-region primer and V-primer adapter. One entry per CDR3 protein, called by TCRdb with MiXCR from the reads. Of tens of thousands of distinct CDR3 sequences in the sample, approximately 54% are singletons; the top ten hold 4.5% to 7%. Time point: after trial treatment. The sample's treatment: LDRT plus nivolumab, ipilimumab, low-dose cyclophosphamide and aspirin (RACIN trial). The starting material was PBMCs, obtained after low-dose radiotherapy plus immunotherapy. These TCRs come from a male donor with gallbladder cancer.

As for this clonotype: A far larger clone is just one base off, so this is likely a read error. The chain links TRBV13 to TRBJ2-1; D unresolved. Germline loops: CDR1 PRHDT, CDR2 FYEKMQ (reference sequence). This CDR3 region has 12 residues. Trimming took off 6 bases at V and 10 bases at J, with 13 bases between the two ends. CDR3 sequence (DNA): TGTGCCAGCAGTGAAGGTGCTGTCGAGCAGTTCTTC. Translated: CASSEGAVEQFF.

This chain joins TRBV13 and TRBJ2-1; a possible D gene is TRBD1 (6 bases). The CDR3 runs to 16 residues. The germline V gene encodes CDR1 PRHDT and CDR2 FYEKMQ (reference sequence). V gave up 0 bases and J gave up 3 bases, with 12 bases separating them. The CDR3 DNA reads as TGTGCCAGCAGCTTAGGACAGGGAACGCACTACAATGAGCAGTTCTTC. Translating it yields CASSLGQGTHYNEQFF.

This clonotype came up a few times. The junction departs from the called germline gene at one end, perhaps through a read error. V usage is TRBV20-1 and J usage is TRBJ2-1, with D possibly being TRBD2 (5 bases). Germline lookup yields CDR1 DFQATT and CDR2 SNEGSKA (reference sequence). The CDR3 extends over 10 amino acids. CDR3 nucleotides: TGCAGTGCCGAGCTTGGTGAGCGGCTCTTC. Amino acids: CSAELGERLF.

Concerning this clonotype: A far larger clone is one nucleotide away, so this likely arose from a read error. The chain has TRBV5-1 and TRBJ2-7, with TRBD2 identical over 10 bases. Germline CDR1 SGHRS, CDR2 YFSETQ. The CDR3 is made up of 15 amino acids. The J segment lost 7 bases and the V segment lost 1 base, leaving 8 bases of the junction unmatched. In DNA form, the CDR3 reads TGCGCCAGCAGCTTGTCGCCTAGCGGGGGCAATGAGCAGTACTTC. Its translation: CASSLSPSGGNEQYF.

This clonotype counts as medium-sized (0.01 to 0.1%). The chain is built from TRBV7-3 and TRBJ2-2, with 7 bases aligning to TRBD2. Germline V gene sequence: CDR1 SGHTA, CDR2 FQGTGA. This CDR3 contains 13 residues. J was trimmed by 4 bases and V by 11 bases; bases with no gene match: 7. This chain's CDR3 is CAVRGGSTGELFF. CDR3 DNA: TGTGCCGTCCGAGGCGGGAGCACCGGGGAGCTGTTTTTT.

This clonotype was counted ten times or more. This chain links TRBV19 with TRBJ2-5; 11 bases line up with TRBD1. The germline V gene has CDR1 LNHDA and CDR2 SQIVND (reference sequence). This CDR3 is 16 amino acids long. V was clipped by 2 bases and J by 5 bases; unmatched bases: 7. CDR3 sequence (DNA): TGTGCCAGTAGTATATCTGGACAGGGGGCGCACGAGACCCAGTACTTC. This gives the protein CASSISGQGAHETQYF.

The chain employs TRBV7-8 and TRBJ2-2, with D perhaps matching TRBD1 or TRBD2 (5 bases each). The CDR3 has 17 residues. Germline assignment: CDR1 SGHVS and CDR2 FQNEAQ. V lost 5 bases and J lost 6, with 22 bases in between. CDR3 bases: TGTGCCAGCAGCCCAACCCGTCAGGCAAGGGGACCCGGGGAGCTGTTTTTT. Protein sequence: CASSPTRQARGPGELFF.

The V call is TRBV20-1, the J call TRBJ1-5; tentatively, D is TRBD1 (5 bases). This CDR3 is built from 14 residues. Trimming stripped 0 bases from V and 6 bases from J, with 12 bases between. Looked up from germline, CDR1 is DFQATT and CDR2 is SNEGSKA (reference sequence). This CDR3 is CSARDRGVGQPQHF. The CDR3 DNA sequence: TGCAGTGCTAGAGATCGGGGGGTGGGTCAGCCCCAGCATTTT.

This clonotype was seen a handful of times. V gene TRBV9 combines with J gene TRBJ2-1; no firm D call. The germline gives CDR1 SGDLS, CDR2 YYNGEE. This CDR3 has 15 residues. The V gene lost 0 bases and the J gene lost 3 bases, with 10 bases spanning the gap. The CDR3 region has the DNA TGTGCCAGCAGCGTAGGCGCCGAGAACTACAATGAGCAGTTCTTC. Translating it yields CASSVGAENYNEQFF.

To note about this clonotype: A far more abundant clone sits one base away, making this likely a read error. The V call is TRBV27, the J call TRBJ2-1; tentatively, D is TRBD1 (5 bases). The CDR3 runs 14 residues. Trimming removed 4 bases from V and 10 bases from J, with 17 bases in between. CDR1 and CDR2 from the germline V gene are MNHEY and SMNVEV (reference sequence). CDR3 amino acids: CASSSSDRPYEQFF. CDR3 nucleotides: TGTGCCAGCAGTTCCTCCGACAGACCCTACGAGCAGTTCTTC.

This clonotype was detected many times. J is TRBJ2-7 and V is TRBV7-2, with 11 bases that match TRBD2. Germline-derived CDR1 and CDR2 are SGHTA and FQGNSA. The V and J ends lost 3 bases and 0 bases, in that order; junction bases with no gene match: 4. The CDR3 sequence is 16 residues long. CDR3: CASSFIAGGISYEQYF. The CDR3 DNA is TGTGCCAGCAGCTTCATAGCGGGGGGGATCTCCTACGAGCAGTACTTC.

The J gene is TRBJ2-1, the V gene TRBV20-1; 7 positions match TRBD2. V was clipped by 1 base and J by 9 bases; unmatched bases: 12. CDR3 size: 15 residues. The germline gives CDR1 DFQATT, CDR2 SNEGSKA (reference sequence). The CDR3 loop is CSARGVAGEGVEQFF. In DNA, the CDR3 is TGCAGTGCTAGAGGGGTCGCGGGAGAGGGAGTTGAGCAGTTCTTC.